This TCR beta chain originates from a study of identical twins (dated by TCRdb to about 2016). Turning to the overall study: TCR alpha and beta repertoires from monozygotic twins, unrelated adults of various ages and cord blood were deep-sequenced to test whether fetal clonotypes persist. To rule out contamination, replicate twin experiments were performed at different times with different library preparation protocols.

Points the paper makes about the study in general: In monozygotic twins, recombination models systematically underestimated out-of-frame TCR alpha sharing, but the models matched the sharing seen between unrelated individuals. Fewer insertions were carried by abundant cord blood beta clonotypes, a similar but weaker trend appeared in young adult naive repertoires, and no such trend appeared in memory repertoires. Compared with coincidental sharing between unrelated individuals, an excess of low generation-probability sequences was observed among out-of-frame TCR alpha sequences shared between twins. Conclusions relied on cross-sectional statistical analysis, since the same donors could not be followed over many years. Zero-insertion analyses could be partly confounded by invariant T cells such as MAIT and iNKT, although diverse VJ usage argued against such confounding for most clonotypes. A weaker excess of twin sharing was found in beta out-of-frame sequences because the signal-to-noise ratio was lowered by fewer shared sequences.

The CDR3, from cysteine to phenylalanine, totals 15 residues. Only the CDR3 region is kept as DNA, spanning 45 bases read in frame from base 1. The junction shows trimming of 0 bases on V and 1 base on J, plus 9 bases between the germline ends. Reading the germline V gene gives CDR1 MNHEY and CDR2 SVGAGI. The library was obtained by 5' RACE. Sequenced using an Illumina HiSeq 2000. Template switching added a universal primer binding site, and the final cDNA carried a unique molecular identifier that allowed TCR cDNA molecules to be counted accurately. First-strand cDNA for TCR alpha and beta chains was synthesized from specific primers in the conserved constant-segment region. To control for contamination, each cDNA library was double barcoded with a SMART-Mk sample barcode plus Illumina barcodes. TruSeq adapter sequences and Illumina sample barcodes were added in two successive PCR steps. Sequencing of the TCR alpha and beta cDNA libraries was done on the Illumina HiSeq platform using custom primers. In the original analysis: Raw reads were processed with MiGEC to extract unique molecular identifiers, and MiXCR was used to determine CDR3 positions. For each individual, recombination models were inferred using an EM algorithm with the repgenHMM and IGoR tools. The tcR package in R was used for shared clonotype analysis, with sharing normalized by the product of cloneset sizes. Out-of-frame nonproductive sequences were analyzed to study raw recombination free of thymic and clonal selection effects. TCRdb reran the public reads through fastp at Q25 and MiXCR, keeping productive beta chains. When rows share a CDR3 protein, they turn into one entry using the most common DNA and genes. In this record, the V and J calls reflect TCRdb's handling and not the investigators' own analysis. This sample is represented by approximately 260,000 distinct CDR3 sequences; over 13% of them were singletons. The ten largest clonotypes hold 7% to 9% of the sample.

About this clonotype itself: The antigen it recognizes is unknown. Base qualities are not at hand, and no much larger clone is one base apart.

All donors were healthy Caucasians. Miltenyi CD45RO+ enrichment and human naive T-cell isolation kits were used to isolate memory (CD45RO+) and naive T cells from PBMC. The sequence derives from a woman aged 18 to 35 in good health. The V and J segments used are TRBV6-5 and TRBJ1-1; TRBD1 might be the D gene, on 6 matching bases. The specimen sequenced was memory (CD45RO+) T cells sorted from blood. The cell subset or site label here, explained by the study, means: CD45RO+ enriched T cells. This receptor has the CDR3 CASSYSGGPNTEAFF. The nucleotide sequence is TGTGCCAGCAGTTACTCGGGGGGGCCGAACACTGAAGCTTTCTTT.